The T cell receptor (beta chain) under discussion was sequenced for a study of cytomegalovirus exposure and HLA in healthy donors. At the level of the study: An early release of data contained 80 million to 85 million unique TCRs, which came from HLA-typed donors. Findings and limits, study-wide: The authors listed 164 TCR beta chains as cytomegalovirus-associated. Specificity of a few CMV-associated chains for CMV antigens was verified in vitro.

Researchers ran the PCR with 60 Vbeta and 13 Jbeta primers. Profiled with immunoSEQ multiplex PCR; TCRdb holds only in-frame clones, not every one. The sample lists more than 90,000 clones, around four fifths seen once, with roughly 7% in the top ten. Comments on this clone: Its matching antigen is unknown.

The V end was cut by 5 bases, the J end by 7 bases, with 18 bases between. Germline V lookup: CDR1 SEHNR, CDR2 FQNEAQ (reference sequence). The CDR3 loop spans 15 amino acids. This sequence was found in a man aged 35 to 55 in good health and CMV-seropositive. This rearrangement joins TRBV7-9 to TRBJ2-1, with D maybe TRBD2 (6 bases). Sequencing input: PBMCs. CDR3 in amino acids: CASSPRGAFGNEQFF. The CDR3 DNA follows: TGTGCCAGCAGCCCCCGCGGGGCTTTTGGGAATGAGCAGTTCTTC. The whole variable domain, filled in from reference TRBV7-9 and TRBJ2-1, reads DTGVSQNPRHKITKRGQNVTFRCDPISEHNRLYWYRQTLGQGPEFLTYFQNEAQLEKSRLLSDRFSAERPKGSFSTLEIQRTEQGDSAMYLCASSPRGAFGNEQFFGPGTRLTVL.